The 15 T cell receptor beta chains reported below all come from one sample, sequenced in a study of T cell changes during pregnancy in multiple sclerosis (dated by TCRdb to between 2017 and 2020). Receptor libraries were prepared by the immunoSEQ multiplex PCR assay. Imported from immuneACCESS, the table was reduced by TCRdb to in-frame sequences with V and J called. These copies leave out some clones; in studies compared against another copy, an unresolved V gene accounts for under half, and the cause of the remainder is not known. In all, the sample holds about 70,000 clones, and approximately 91% of those were seen once. The top ten constitute 0.29% of the sample. The sample here was CD4+ T cells from peripheral blood mononuclear cells, taken after pregnancy. These receptors came from a female donor with multiple sclerosis, enrolled in a pregnancy study.

This clone is a singleton in its sample. J is TRBJ2-5 and V is TRBV4-2, with D possibly being TRBD2 (6 bases). From germline, CDR1 is LGHNA and CDR2 YNFKEQ. The V end was cut by 3 bases, the J end by 2 bases, with 16 bases between. This CDR3 is 16 amino acids long. CDR3: CASSHDASDRQETQYF. In DNA, the CDR3 is TGTGCCAGCAGCCATGACGCTAGCGACCGACAAGAGACCCAGTACTTC.

The rearrangement joins TRBV5-1 to TRBJ1-3; D is perhaps TRBD1 (5 bases). V was pared by 0 bases and J by 7 bases, with 14 bases between. This CDR3 contains 15 residues. Germline-derived CDR1 and CDR2 are SGHRS and YFSETQ. The CDR3 spells CASSLEGRDSNTIYF. Here the CDR3 DNA reads TGCGCCAGCAGCTTGGAGGGGCGTGACAGTAACACCATATATTTT.

The V and J genes are TRBV4-2 and TRBJ2-7; TRBD2 agrees at 15 bases. V shed 5 bases, J shed 3 bases, and the junction held 5 bases outside the gene matches. The CDR3 consists of 16 residues. The germline V gene encodes CDR1 LGHNA and CDR2 YNFKEQ. CDR3 bases: TGTGCCAGCAGCAACGGACTAGCGGGAGGGGGCTACGAGCAGTACTTC. Its protein product is CASSNGLAGGGYEQYF.

This chain links TRBV10-3 with TRBJ2-2, with a weak D call TRBD2 (5 bases). Trimming stripped 3 bases from V and 0 bases from J, with 11 bases between. This CDR3 spans 16 amino acids. From germline, CDR1 is ENHRY and CDR2 SYGVKD. CDR3: CAISDRSSTNTGELFF. The CDR3 coding sequence is TGTGCCATCAGTGATCGTTCTAGCACGAACACCGGGGAGCTGTTTTTT.

V usage is TRBV5-1 and J usage is TRBJ2-2; 10 bases fit TRBD2. The CDR3 spans 16 residues. The germline gives CDR1 SGHRS, CDR2 YFSETQ. V shed 3 bases, J shed 5 bases, and the junction held 7 bases outside the gene matches. The DNA for the CDR3 is TGCGCCAGCAGCTGGGCCGGACTAGCGGCAACCGGGGAGCTGTTTTTT. Translated, it gives CASSWAGLAATGELFF.

A word on this clone: One junction end does not reproduce the germline sequence, and a read error may be involved. The chain uses TRBV29-1 and TRBJ1-2; 7 bases match TRBD1. The germline CDR1 and CDR2 sequences are SQVTM and ANQGSEA. The CDR3 has 11 residues. In DNA form, the CDR3 reads TGCAGCGTTGAAGATATAGGACAGGCCCCGTTC. Translating gives CSVEDIGQAPF.

The rearrangement uses TRBV5-6 and TRBJ1-4, with D perhaps matching TRBD1 (5 bases). This CDR3 contains 16 residues. The germline V gene has CDR1 SGHDT and CDR2 YYEEEE. The V and J ends lost 0 bases and 5 bases respectively, with 14 bases between them. The CDR3 bases are TGTGCCAGCAGCTTGGGTTGGCAGGGAAGGAATGAAAAACTGTTTTTT. Translated, it gives CASSLGWQGRNEKLFF.

V gene TRBV21-1 combines with J gene TRBJ2-7; the D segment call TRBD2 is taken from the table without a DNA check. TRBV21-1 is marked as a pseudogene. The CDR3 covers 14 residues. In nucleotides, the CDR3 is TGTGCCAGCAGCAAAGCGCCTGGAGCGGGCGAGCAGTACTTC. It yields the protein CASSKAPGAGEQYF.

V gene TRBV2 combines with J gene TRBJ1-2, with 9 bases matching TRBD1. J was trimmed by 8 bases and V by 2 bases; bases with no gene match: 15. The length of the CDR3 is 17 residues. Germline CDR1 and CDR2: SNHLY and FYNNEI. CDR3 bases: TGTGCCAGCAGTGAATGGACAGGGGAGATCCAGGAACACGGCTACACCTTC. It is translated as CASSEWTGEIQEHGYTF.

The chain links TRBV6-1 to TRBJ2-1; 8 positions agree with TRBD2. V lost 8 bases to trimming and J lost 1 base; unmatched junction nucleotides: 4. This CDR3 has 14 residues. Germline V lookup: CDR1 MNHNS, CDR2 SASEGT. In DNA, the CDR3 is TGTGCCAGCCTCGGACTAGCTTCCTACAATGAGCAGTTCTTC. Translated: CASLGLASYNEQFF.

This clone was counted a few times. V usage is TRBV7-2 and J usage is TRBJ1-5; D may be TRBD1 (6 bases). The CDR3 spans 14 residues. V lost 6 bases, J lost 5 bases, and 14 bases lay in between. Germline V gene lookup returns CDR1 SGHTA and CDR2 FQGNSA. Here the CDR3 DNA reads TGTGCCAGCAGTCTAGGGGCAGGGGATCAGCCCCAGCATTTT. It yields the protein CASSLGAGDQPQHF.

This sequence joins TRBV9 and TRBJ2-2; 8 nucleotides line up with TRBD1. Germline-derived CDR1 and CDR2 are SGDLS and YYNGEE. The trim removed 0 bases at V and 4 bases at J, leaving 5 bases unmatched. The CDR3 has 16 residues. This CDR3 is CASSVGRGPGTGELFF. CDR3 coding DNA: TGTGCCAGCAGCGTAGGCAGGGGGCCGGGCACCGGGGAGCTGTTTTTT.

This clone was observed a single time. This chain connects TRBV2 to TRBJ1-2; D may be TRBD1 (6 bases). Trimming shortened V by 8 bases and J by 1 base, and 14 bases separated the two germline ends. This CDR3 has 14 amino acids. CDR1 SNHLY and CDR2 FYNNEI come from the germline V gene. As DNA, the CDR3 is TGTGCCAGCTTAGGTGACAGGTTTAACTATGGCTACACCTTC. It yields the protein CASLGDRFNYGYTF.

V is TRBV5-4 and J is TRBJ2-3; 8 bases map to TRBD1. CDR1 and CDR2 (germline): SGHNT, YYREEE (reference sequence). This CDR3 region has 15 residues. Losses at the gene ends were 1 base for V and 4 bases for J; bases not matched to a gene: 5. This CDR3 is CASSLSGQGADTQYF. CDR3 nucleotides: TGTGCCAGCAGCTTGAGCGGACAGGGAGCAGATACGCAGTATTTT.

The chain carries TRBV5-1 and TRBJ2-5; D might be TRBD1 (6 bases). The V and J ends lost 0 bases and 1 base respectively, with 10 bases between them. Germline V CDR1 and CDR2: SGHRS, YFSETQ. The CDR3 covers 15 residues. CDR3 nucleotide sequence: TGCGCCAGCAGCTTGGAGGCAGGGGCCCAAGAGACCCAGTACTTC. Protein product: CASSLEAGAQETQYF.